This T cell receptor (beta chain) appears in the sequencing data of a study of shared clonotypes between healthy human individuals. CD45RA-negative memory and CD45RA+ naive subsets were split from the CD4+ cells. V dropped 8 bases and J dropped 4; count of bases not matched to a gene: 6. Germline V gene sequence: CDR1 MGHDK, CDR2 SYGVNS. The CDR3 is made up of 14 amino acids. Researchers ran the assay at a deep level. Profiled with immunoSEQ multiplex PCR; TCRdb holds only in-frame clones, not every one. The sample includes about 1 million clones, about 75% of them seen just once. Material for sequencing was memory CD4+ T cells sorted from blood. Sample subset: CD45RA-negative fraction. This chain links TRBV25-1 with TRBJ2-1; 9 nucleotides agree with TRBD2. This clonotype was sampled from a man between 18 and 29 years old in good health. DNA for the CDR3: TGTGCCAGCGGAAGACTAGCGGTATACAATGAGCAGTTCTTC. It translates to CASGRLAVYNEQFF.